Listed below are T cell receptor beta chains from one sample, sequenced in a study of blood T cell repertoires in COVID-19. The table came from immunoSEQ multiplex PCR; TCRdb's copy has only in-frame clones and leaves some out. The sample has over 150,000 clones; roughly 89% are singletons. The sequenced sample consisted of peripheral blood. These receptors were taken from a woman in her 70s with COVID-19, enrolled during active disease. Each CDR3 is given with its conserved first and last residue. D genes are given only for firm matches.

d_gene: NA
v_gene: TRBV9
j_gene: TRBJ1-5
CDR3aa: CASSPSPSTGQPQHF

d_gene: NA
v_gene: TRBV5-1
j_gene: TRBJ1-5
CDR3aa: CASSLQGAKHQPQHF

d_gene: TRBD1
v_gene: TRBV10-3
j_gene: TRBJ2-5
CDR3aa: CAMGTGLETQYF

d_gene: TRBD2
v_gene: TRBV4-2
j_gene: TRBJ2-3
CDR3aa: CASSRTGTSGGALDTQYF

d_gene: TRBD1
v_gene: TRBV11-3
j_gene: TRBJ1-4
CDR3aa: CASSSGQGDEKLFF

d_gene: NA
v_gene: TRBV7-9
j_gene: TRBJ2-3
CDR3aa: CASTLVRGTQYF

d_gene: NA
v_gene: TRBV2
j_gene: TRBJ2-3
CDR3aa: CASSTTTATDTQYF

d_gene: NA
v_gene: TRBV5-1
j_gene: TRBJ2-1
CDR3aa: CASSLELRSPYNEQFF

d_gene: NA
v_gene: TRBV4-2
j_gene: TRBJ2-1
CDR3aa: CASSQDWGSGQSYNEQFF

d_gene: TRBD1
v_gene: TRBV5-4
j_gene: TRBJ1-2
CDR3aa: CASSFQGAGGYTF

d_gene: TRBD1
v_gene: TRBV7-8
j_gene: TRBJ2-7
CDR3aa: CASRPDRGHEQYF

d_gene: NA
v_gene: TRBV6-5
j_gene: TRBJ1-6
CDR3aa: CASGRPGFGSPLHF

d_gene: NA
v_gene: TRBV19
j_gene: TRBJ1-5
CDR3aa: CASSIWGRNQPQHF

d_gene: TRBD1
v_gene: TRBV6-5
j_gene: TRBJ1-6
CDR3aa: CASSRDSNSPLHF

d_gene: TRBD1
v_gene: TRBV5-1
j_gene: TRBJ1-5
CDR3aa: CASSPEGADKHNQPQHF

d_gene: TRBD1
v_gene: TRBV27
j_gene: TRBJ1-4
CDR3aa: CASSFLDRGGKLFF

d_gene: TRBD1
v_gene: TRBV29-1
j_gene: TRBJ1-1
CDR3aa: CSASGGPNTEAFF

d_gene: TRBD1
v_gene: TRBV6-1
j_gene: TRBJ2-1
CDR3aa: CASSGLGQGHYNEQFF

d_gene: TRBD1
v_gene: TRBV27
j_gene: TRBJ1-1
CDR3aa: CASSGRDRNTEAFF

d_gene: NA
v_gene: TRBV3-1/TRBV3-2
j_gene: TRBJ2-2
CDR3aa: CASSQASITGELFF

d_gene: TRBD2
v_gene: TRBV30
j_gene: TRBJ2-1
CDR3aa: CAWSVPLAGAYNEQFF

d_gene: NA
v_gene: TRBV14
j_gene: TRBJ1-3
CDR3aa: CASSLNPGNTIYF

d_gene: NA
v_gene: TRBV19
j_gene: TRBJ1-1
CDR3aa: CATRDPTAEAFF

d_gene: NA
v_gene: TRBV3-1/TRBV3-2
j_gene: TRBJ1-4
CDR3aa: CASSQNHAANEKLFF

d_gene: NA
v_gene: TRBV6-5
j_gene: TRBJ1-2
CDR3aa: CASSLQGANYGYTF

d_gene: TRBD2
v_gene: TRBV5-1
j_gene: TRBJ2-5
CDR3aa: CASSTGLAGFRETQYF

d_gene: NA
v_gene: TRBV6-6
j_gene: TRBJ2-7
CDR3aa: CASSYSSGWEQYF

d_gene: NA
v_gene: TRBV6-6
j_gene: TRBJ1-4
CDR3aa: CASSPAGRVEKLFF

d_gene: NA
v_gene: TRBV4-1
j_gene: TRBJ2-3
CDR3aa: CASSQDGGAGTDTQYF

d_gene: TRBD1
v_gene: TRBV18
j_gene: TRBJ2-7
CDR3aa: CASSTGQGSYEQYF

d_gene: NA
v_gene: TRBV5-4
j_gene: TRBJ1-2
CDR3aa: CASSQQGIDGYTF

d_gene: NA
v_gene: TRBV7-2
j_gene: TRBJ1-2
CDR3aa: CASSWHQGSYGYTF

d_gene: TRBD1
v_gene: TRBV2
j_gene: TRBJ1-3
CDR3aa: CASSTDRVSGNTIYF

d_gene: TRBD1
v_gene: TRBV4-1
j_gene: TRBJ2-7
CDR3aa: CASSPGTGSYEQYF

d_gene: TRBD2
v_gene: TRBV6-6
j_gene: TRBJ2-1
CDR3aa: CASRAGLAGGNEQFF

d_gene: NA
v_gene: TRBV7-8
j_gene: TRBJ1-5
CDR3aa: CASSLRGFGQPQHF

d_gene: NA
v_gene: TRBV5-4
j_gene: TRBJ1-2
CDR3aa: CASSTFEQGANYGYTF

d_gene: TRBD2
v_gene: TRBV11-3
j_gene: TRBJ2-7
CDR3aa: CASSLGLAGGYEQYF

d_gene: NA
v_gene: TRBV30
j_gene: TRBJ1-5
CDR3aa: CAWSDSTGQPQHF

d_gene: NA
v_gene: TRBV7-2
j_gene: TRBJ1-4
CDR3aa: CASSLVTGSNEKLFF

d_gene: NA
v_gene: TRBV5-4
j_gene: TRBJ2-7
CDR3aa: CASSPSGYEQYF

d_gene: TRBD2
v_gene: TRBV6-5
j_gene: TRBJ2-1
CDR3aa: CASSFAGGPGEQFF

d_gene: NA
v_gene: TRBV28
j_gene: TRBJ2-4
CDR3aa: CASTNSGTGAKNIQYF

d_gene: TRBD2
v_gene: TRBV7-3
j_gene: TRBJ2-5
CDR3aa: CASSLGQRGRAGETQYF

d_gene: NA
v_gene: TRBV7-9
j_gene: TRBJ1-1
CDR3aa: CASSRFGAAGEF

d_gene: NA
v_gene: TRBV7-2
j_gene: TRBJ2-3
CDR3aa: CASSLQATDTQYF

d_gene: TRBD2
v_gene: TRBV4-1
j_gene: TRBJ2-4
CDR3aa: CASSQEVRLAGRLNIQYF

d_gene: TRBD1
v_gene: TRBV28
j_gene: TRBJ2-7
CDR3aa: CASRQPGTGVYEQYF

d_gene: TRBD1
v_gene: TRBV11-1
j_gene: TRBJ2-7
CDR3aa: CASSFTRDSFYEQYF

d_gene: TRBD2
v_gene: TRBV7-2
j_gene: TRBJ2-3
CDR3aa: CATKGRAGITDTQYF

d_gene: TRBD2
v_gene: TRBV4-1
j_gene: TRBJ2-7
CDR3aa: CASSLSSGRAGEQYF

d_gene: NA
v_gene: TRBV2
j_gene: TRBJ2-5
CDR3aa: CASRRGPGETQYF

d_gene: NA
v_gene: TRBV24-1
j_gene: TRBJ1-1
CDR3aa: CATSDSRTVTEAFF

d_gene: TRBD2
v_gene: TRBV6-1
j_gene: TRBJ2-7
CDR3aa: CASSAQIGTLAGEQYF

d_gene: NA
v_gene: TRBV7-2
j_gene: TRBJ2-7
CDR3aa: CASSFAGGPSSYEQYF

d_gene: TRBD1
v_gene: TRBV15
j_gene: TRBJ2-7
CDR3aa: CATSTGTGIYEQYF

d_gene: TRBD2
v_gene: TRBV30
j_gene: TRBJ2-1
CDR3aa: CAWSAGLAGGNEQFF

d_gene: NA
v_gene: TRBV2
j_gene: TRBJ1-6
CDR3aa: CASSEVRTSGNSPLHF

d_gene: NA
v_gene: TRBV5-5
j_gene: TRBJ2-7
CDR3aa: CASSSGHRGEQYF